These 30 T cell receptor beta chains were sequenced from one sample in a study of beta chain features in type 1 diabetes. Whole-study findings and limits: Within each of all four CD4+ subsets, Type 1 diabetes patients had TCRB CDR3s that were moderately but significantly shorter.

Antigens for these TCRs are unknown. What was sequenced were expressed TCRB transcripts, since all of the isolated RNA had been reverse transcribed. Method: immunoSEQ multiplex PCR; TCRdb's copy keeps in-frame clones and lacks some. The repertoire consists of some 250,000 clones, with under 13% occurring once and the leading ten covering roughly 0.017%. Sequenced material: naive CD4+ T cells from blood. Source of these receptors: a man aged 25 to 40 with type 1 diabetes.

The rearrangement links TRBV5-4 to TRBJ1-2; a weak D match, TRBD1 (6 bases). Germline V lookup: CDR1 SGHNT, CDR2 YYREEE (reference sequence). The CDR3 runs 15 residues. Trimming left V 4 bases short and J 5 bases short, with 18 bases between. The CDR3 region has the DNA TGTGCCAGCAGCCCAATGGGGGGGGCAGGTTATGGCTACACCTTC. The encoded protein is CASSPMGGAGYGYTF.

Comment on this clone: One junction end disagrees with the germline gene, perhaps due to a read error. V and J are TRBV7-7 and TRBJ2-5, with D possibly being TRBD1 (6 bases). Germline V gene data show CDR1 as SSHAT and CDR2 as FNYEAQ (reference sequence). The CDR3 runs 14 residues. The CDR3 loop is CASSLPGVGETQYF. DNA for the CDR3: TGTGCTAGCAGCTTACCAGGGGTAGGGGAGACCCAGTACTTC.

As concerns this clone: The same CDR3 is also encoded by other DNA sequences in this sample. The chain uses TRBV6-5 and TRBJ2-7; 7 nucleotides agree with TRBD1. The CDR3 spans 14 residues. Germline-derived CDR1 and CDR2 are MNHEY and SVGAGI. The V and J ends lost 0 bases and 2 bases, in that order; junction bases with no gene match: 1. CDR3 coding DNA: TGTGCCAGCAGTTACTCCACAGGGGCCTACGAGCAGTACTTC. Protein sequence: CASSYSTGAYEQYF.

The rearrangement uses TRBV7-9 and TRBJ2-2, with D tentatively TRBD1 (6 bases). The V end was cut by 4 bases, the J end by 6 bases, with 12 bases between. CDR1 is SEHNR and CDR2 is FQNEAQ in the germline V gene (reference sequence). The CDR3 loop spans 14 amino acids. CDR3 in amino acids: CASSWTAVAGELFF. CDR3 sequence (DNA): TGTGCCAGCAGCTGGACAGCGGTGGCCGGGGAGCTGTTTTTT.

The CDR3 DNA sequence: TGTGCCAGTAGTATCGAACAGGGTCGCGGCTACACCTTC. The encoded protein is CASSIEQGRGYTF. The genes are TRBV19 and TRBJ1-2; maybe TRBD1 (6 bases). The CDR3 has 13 amino acids. Per the germline V gene, CDR1 is LNHDA and CDR2 is SQIVND (reference sequence). The ends were cut back, 3 bases at V and 8 bases at J, with 13 bases in the middle.

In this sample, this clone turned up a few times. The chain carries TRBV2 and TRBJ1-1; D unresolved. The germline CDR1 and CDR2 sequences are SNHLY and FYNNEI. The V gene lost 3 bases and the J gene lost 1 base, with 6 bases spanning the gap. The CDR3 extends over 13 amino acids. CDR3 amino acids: CASSDGRNTEAFF. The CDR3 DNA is TGTGCCAGCAGTGATGGCAGGAACACTGAAGCTTTCTTT.

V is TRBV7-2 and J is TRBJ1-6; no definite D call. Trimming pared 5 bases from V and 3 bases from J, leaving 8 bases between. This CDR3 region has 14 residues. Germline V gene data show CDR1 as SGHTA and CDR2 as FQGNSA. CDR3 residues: CASSMFSYNSPLHF. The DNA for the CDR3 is TGTGCCAGCAGCATGTTCAGCTATAATTCACCCCTCCACTTT.

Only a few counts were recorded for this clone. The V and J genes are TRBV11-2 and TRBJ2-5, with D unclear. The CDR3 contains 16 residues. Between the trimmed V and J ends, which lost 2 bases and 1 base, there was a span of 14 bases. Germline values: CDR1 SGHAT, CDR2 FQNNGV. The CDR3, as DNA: TGTGCCAGCAGCTTAAGCCGGTGGGCCTTCCAAGAGACCCAGTACTTC. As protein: CASSLSRWAFQETQYF.

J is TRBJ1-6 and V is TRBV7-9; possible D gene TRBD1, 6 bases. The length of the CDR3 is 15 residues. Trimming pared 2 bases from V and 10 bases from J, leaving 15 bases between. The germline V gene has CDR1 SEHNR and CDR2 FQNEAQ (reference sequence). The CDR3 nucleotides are TGTGCCAGCAGCTTATTGTCGTCAGGGGCCTCACCCCTCCACTTT. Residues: CASSLLSSGASPLHF.

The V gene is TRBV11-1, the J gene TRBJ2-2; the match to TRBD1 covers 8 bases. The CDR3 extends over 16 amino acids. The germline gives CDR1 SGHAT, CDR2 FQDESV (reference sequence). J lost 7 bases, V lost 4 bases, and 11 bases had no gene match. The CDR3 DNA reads TGTGCCAGCAGCTCGCCCGGGACAGGATTAATCGGGGAGCTGTTTTTT. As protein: CASSSPGTGLIGELFF.

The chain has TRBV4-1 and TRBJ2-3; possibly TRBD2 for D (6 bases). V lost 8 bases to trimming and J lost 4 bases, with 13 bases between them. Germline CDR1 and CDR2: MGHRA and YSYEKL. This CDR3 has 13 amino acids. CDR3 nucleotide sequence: TGCGCCAGCGGCCCCGGGGGAGCAGATACGCAGTATTTT. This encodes CASGPGGADTQYF.

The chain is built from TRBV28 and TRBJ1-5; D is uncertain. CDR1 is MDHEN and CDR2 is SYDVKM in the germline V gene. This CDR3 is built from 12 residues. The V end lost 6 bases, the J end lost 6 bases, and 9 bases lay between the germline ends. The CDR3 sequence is CASSERSQPQHF. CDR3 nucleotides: TGTGCCAGCAGCGAACGCAGTCAGCCCCAGCATTTT.

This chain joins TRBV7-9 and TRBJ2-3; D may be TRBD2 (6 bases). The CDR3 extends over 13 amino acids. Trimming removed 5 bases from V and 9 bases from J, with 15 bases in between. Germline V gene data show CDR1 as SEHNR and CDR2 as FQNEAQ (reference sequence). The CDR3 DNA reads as TGTGCCAGCAGCCAAGAGGAAGGAGGGACGCAGTATTTT. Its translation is CASSQEEGGTQYF.

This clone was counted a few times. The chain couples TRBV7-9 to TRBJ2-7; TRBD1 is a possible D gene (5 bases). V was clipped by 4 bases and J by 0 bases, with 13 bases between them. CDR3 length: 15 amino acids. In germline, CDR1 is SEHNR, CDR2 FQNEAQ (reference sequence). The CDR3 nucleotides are TGTGCCAGCAGCTCAGGGTACTTAAACTCCTACGAGCAGTACTTC. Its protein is CASSSGYLNSYEQYF.

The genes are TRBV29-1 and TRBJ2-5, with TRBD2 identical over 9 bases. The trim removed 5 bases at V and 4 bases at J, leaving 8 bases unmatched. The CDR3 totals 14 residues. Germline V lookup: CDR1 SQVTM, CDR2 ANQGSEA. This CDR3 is CSVLGLAIRETQYF. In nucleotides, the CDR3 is TGCAGCGTTTTGGGACTAGCTATTAGAGAGACCCAGTACTTC. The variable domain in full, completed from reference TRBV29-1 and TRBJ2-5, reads SAVISQKPSRDICQRGTSLTIQCQVDSQVTMMFWYRQQPGQSLTLIATANQGSEATYESGFVIDKFPISRPNLTFSTLTVSNMSPEDSSIYLCSVLGLAIRETQYFGPGTRLLVL.

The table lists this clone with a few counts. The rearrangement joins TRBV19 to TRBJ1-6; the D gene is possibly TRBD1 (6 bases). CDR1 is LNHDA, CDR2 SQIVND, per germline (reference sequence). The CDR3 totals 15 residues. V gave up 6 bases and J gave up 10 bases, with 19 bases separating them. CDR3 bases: TGTGCCAGTAGATGGGCCGCGGACAGTAGCTCACCCCTCCACTTT. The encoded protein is CASRWAADSSSPLHF.

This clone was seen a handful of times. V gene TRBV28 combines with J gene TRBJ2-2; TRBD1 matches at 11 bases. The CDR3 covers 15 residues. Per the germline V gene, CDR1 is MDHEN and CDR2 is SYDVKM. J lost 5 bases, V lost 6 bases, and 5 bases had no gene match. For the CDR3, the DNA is TGTGCCAGCAGAGAGGGACAGGGGGTGACCGGGGAGCTGTTTTTT. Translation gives CASREGQGVTGELFF.

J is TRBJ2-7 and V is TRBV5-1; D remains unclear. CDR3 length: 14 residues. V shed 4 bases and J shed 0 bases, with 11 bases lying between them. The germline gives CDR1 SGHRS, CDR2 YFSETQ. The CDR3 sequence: CASSGDNFSYEQYF. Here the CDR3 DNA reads TGCGCCAGCAGCGGCGACAACTTCTCCTACGAGCAGTACTTC.

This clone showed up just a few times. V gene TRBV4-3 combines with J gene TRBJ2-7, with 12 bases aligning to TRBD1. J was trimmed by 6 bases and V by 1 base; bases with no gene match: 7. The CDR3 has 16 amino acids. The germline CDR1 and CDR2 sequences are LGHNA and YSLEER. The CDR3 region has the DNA TGCGCCAGCAGCCAAGCGTCGGGACAGGGGGCAGGCGAGCAGTACTTC. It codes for CASSQASGQGAGEQYF.

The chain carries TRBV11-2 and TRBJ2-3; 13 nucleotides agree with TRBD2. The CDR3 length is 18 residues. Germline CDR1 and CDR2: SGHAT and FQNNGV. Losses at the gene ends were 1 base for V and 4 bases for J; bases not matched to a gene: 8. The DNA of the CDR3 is TGTGCCAGCAGCTTAGGGACTAGCGGGAGAGGGTCCGCAGATACGCAGTATTTT. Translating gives CASSLGTSGRGSADTQYF.

The CDR3 DNA sequence: TGTGCCAGCAGCCCCTCTACGGGACAGGGGGTTAGGACAGATACGCAGTATTTT. This sequence encodes CASSPSTGQGVRTDTQYF. The genes are TRBV9 and TRBJ2-3; 11 nucleotides align to TRBD1. The trim removed 4 bases at V and 3 bases at J, leaving 13 bases unmatched. This CDR3 has 18 residues. Per germline, CDR1 SGDLS and CDR2 YYNGEE.

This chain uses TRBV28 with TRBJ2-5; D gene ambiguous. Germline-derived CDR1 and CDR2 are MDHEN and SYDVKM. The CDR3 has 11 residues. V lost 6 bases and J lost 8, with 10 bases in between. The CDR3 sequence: CASRQELTQYF. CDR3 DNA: TGTGCCAGCAGGCAGGAACTTACCCAGTACTTC.

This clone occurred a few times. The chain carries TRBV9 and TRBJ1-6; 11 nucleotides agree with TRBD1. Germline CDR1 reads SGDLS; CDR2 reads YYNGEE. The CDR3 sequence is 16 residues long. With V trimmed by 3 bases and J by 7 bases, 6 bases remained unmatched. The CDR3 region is CASSGTRDRGNSPLHF. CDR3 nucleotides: TGTGCCAGCAGCGGGACCAGGGACAGGGGGAATTCACCCCTCCACTTT.

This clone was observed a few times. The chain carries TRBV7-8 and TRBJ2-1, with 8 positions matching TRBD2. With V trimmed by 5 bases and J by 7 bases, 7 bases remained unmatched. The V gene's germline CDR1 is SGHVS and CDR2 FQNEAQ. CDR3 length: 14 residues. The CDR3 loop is CASSEGLAGNEQFF. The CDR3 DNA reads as TGTGCCAGCAGCGAAGGATTAGCGGGGAATGAGCAGTTCTTC.

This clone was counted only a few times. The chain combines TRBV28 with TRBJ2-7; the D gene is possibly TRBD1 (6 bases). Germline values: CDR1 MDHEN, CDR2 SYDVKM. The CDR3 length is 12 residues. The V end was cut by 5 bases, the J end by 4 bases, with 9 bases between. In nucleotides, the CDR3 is TGTGCCAGCAGTACACAGGGTTACGAGCAGTACTTC. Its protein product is CASSTQGYEQYF.

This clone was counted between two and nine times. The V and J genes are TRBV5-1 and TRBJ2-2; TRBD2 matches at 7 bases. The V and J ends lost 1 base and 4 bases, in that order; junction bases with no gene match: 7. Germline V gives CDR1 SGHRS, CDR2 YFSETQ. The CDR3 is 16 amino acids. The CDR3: CASSLFQGGSTGELFF. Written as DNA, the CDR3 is TGCGCCAGCAGCTTGTTCCAGGGCGGGAGCACCGGGGAGCTGTTTTTT. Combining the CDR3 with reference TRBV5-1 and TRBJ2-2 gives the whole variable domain KAGVTQTPRYLIKTRGQQVTLSCSPISGHRSVSWYQQTPGQGLQFLFEYFSETQRNKGNFPGRFSGRQFSNSRSEMNVSTLELGDSALYLCASSLFQGGSTGELFFGEGSRLTVL.

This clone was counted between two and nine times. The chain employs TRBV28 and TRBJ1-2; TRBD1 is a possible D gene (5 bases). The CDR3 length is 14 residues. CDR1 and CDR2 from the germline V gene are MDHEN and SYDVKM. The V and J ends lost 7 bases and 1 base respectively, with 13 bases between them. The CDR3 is CASTLPGVNYGYTF. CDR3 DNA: TGTGCCAGCACTCTTCCGGGGGTTAACTATGGCTACACCTTC.

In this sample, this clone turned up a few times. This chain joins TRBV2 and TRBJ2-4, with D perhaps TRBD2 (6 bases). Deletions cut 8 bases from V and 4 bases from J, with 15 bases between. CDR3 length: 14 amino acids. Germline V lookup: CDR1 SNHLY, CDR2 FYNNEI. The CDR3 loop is CASSPSGSKNIQYF. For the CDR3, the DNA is TGTGCCAGCTCCCCCAGCGGGTCTAAAAACATTCAGTACTTC.

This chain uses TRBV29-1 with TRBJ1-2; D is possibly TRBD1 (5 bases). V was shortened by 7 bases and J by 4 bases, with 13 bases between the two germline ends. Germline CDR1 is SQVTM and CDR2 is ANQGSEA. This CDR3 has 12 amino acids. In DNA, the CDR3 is TGCAGCGGCACACAGGATACCTATGGCTACACCTTC. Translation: CSGTQDTYGYTF.

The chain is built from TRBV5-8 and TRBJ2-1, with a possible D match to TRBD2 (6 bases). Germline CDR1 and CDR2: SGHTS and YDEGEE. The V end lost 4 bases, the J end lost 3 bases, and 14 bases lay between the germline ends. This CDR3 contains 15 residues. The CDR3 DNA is TGTGCCAGCAGCCCGAGGGTAGCGGACTACAATGAGCAGTTCTTC. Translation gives CASSPRVADYNEQFF.